This T cell receptor (beta chain) is from a study of OX40 agonist ivuxolimab in advanced cancers. As for the study in general: Patients were treated with intravenous ivuxolimab, dosed at 0.01 to 10 mg/kg and infused every 2 weeks. Eligibility admitted prior anti-PD-1, anti-PD-L1 or anti-CTLA-4 therapy; roughly 40% had some.

General observations from the study: There was clonal expansion of CD4+ and CD8+ blood T cells by week 6 at 0.1 to 3.0 mg/kg.

Repertoires were generated with immunoSEQ multiplex PCR, while TCRdb's copy carries only in-frame clones and drops some. The sample has about 68,000 clones; around 83% are singletons. The CDR3 is 12 amino acids. V lost 3 bases and J 5 bases, leaving 5 bases between the germline ends. CDR1 and CDR2 (germline): GTSNPN, SVGIG (reference sequence). Concerning this clone itself: Its antigen is not identified.

Patients had blood sampled at baseline and again on cycle 4 day 1 and cycle 7 day 1. The sequenced sample was CD4+ or CD8+ T cells sorted from blood, obtained in a trial of the OX40 agonist ivuxolimab. This sequence joins TRBV30 and TRBJ2-6; D call uncertain. The sequence came from an adult with an advanced solid tumor such as melanoma, head and neck, liver or kidney cancer. CDR3 sequence (DNA): TGTGCCTGGAGAGGGCGGGCCAACGTCCTGACTTTC. Encoded protein: CAWRGRANVLTF.